This TCR beta chain was sequenced during a study of OX40 agonist ivuxolimab in advanced cancers. Whole-study context: It was ivuxolimab, an agonistic anti-OX40 (CD134) antibody, that patients were treated with. Study results and limitations: People who partly responded at 0.1-3.0 mg/kg had some of the least clonal expansion seen. Nonresponders included some who also had low normalized T-cell clonal expansion.

As concerns this clone: Antigen unknown.

It was autoimmune disease history or systemic immunosuppression that excluded patients. The CDR3 totals 19 residues. V was clipped by 5 bases and J by 0 bases, with 23 bases between them. Germline CDR1 PRHDT, CDR2 FYEKMQ (reference sequence). The protocol was immunoSEQ multiplex PCR, while the TCRdb copy is restricted to in-frame clones and leaves out a portion. The table includes approximately 15,000 clones, 86% detected once. J is TRBJ2-1 and V is TRBV13; D possibly uses TRBD1 or TRBD2 (7 bases each). Source: CD4+ or CD8+ T cells sorted from blood, taken in a trial of the OX40 agonist ivuxolimab. This clonotype was obtained from an adult with an advanced solid tumor such as melanoma, head and neck, liver or kidney cancer. The CDR3 loop reads CASSGRDSGRESSYNEQFF. The DNA for the CDR3 is TGTGCCAGCAGCGGCCGGGACAGCGGGCGGGAGTCCTCCTACAATGAGCAGTTCTTC.